This T cell receptor (beta chain) was captured by sequencing in a study of blood T cells in healthy people across ages (dated by TCRdb to the mid-2010s). Background for the entire study: Template switching captured roughly one uniquely barcoded TCR beta cDNA molecule per two T cells in model experiments. To avoid experimental bias, donors of different ages were randomly spread across the sequencing lanes. The study analyzed two additional independent replicas of 1 million unique cDNA reads from the same blood draw for two donors, one aged 18 to 29 and one aged 80 or older. Age-related changes in TCR beta repertoire diversity were measured in the study by deep sequencing normalized with unique cDNA molecular identifiers. Donors were grouped into four age groups: young (average 16 years), middle-aged (39), aged (roughly 67) and long-lived (around 82). The full study reports these points: Because the CMV infection status of the donors was unknown, age-related changes in expanded clonotypes may potentially have been confounded. The long-lived group showed more naive CD4+ T cells, fewer expanded clones and increased TCR diversity than the aged group, suggesting age selection. Bulk unsorted PBMC profiling prevented conclusive comparison of naive and antigen-experienced compartments. There was a strong correlation between observed TCR beta diversity and the percentage of naive T cells measured by flow cytometry. As age increased, observed TCR beta diversity per million T cells dropped in a roughly linear way, and a significant reduction was already evident by age 40. Total diversity estimates from one million sequenced T cells were considered lower bounds and underestimates.

This clonotype was recorded once. Its antigen is currently not known. One base away there is no much larger clone; base qualities are not given. V loses 5 bases at its end and J loses 4 bases; junction bases beyond the gene matches: 4. From the cysteine through the phenylalanine, the CDR3 covers 15 amino acids. The read is trimmed to its CDR3 DNA, 45 bases read in frame from base 1. The library came from 5' RACE. Sequencing relied on an Illumina HiSeq 2500. The second PCR ran for about 7 to 11 cycles and used a J-beta primer mix along with a sample-barcoded 5' primer. A template-switch 5' adaptor carrying 12 random nucleotides introduced a unique molecular identifier onto each TCR beta cDNA molecule. Each sample yielded at least 2.5 million CDR3-containing paired-end reads. The Mint cDNA synthesis kit, primed by a TRBC-specific oligonucleotide, was used to synthesize first-strand cDNA from all RNA. All cDNA was treated with uracil-DNA glycosylase and then went through a first 18-cycle PCR with the universal primers M1SS and BC2_uni_R. The study's own analysis went as follows. Normalization of each sample was performed by random selection of 1 million high-quality reads, each carrying a distinct molecular identifier. Reads sharing molecular identifiers were discarded rather than binned into consensus sequences. CDR3 identification, clonotype clustering and error correction used MiTCR with a Q25 quality threshold and the strictest error-elimination algorithm. A nonparametric unseen species model with Euler transformation was used to estimate lower-bound total TCR beta diversity. TCRdb reworked the public reads: Q25 trimming with fastp, MiXCR clone assembly, productive beta chains retained. When rows share a CDR3 protein, they turn into one entry using the most common DNA and genes. It is TCRdb's table, rather than the study itself, that gives the V and J calls and clone size. The sample table shows some 1.4 million distinct CDR3 sequences, and about 43% are seen once. The ten most abundant clones make up approximately 7.9% of the sample.

The 39 donors, aged about 6 to 100 years, were systemically healthy Caucasian individuals from Russia. Each donor gave 9.5 to 10 milliliters of peripheral blood, drawn into EDTA-treated Vacutainer tubes. Ficoll-Paque density-gradient centrifugation was used to isolate PBMCs, with at least 7 million per sample. Total RNA, at least 6 micrograms per sample, was extracted from PBMCs with Trizol reagent. Naive CD45RAhigh/CD27high T cell percentages were measured by flow cytometry on a PBMC aliquot from every donor. The rearranged chain carries TRBV12-3 or TRBV12-4 and TRBJ2-5; the central 13 bases match TRBD2. Input material: blood. This TCR was sampled from a woman between 18 and 29 years old in good health. The CDR3 protein is CASSVTSGGGETQYF. The bases read TGTGCCAGCAGTGTAACTAGCGGGGGGGGAGAGACCCAGTACTTC.